What follows is one T cell receptor beta chain and its context. The antigen is unknown. The data are from a study of T cell responses to AZD1222 COVID-19 vaccine. Overall study findings and caveats: Mapped onto spike, vaccine-associated CD4 TCRs spanned it and were dominant at 160-218 and 743-854.

Sequenced by immunoSEQ multiplex PCR; TCRdb stores in-frame clones only, minus some. The repertoire consists of 100,000 or so clones, with over 80% occurring once and the leading ten covering around 5%. The ends lost 3 bases at V and 2 bases at J; junction bases unmatched: 4. In germline, CDR1 is MGHRA, CDR2 YSYEKL. The CDR3 length is 15 residues. The specimen comprised peripheral blood, sampled on day 0 of AZD1222 vaccination. The TCR originated in an adult in good health. The chain carries TRBV4-1 and TRBJ2-3; 8 nucleotides agree with TRBD1. CDR3 sequence reads: CASSHEDRATDTQYF. CDR3 DNA sequence: TGCGCCAGCAGCCATGAGGACAGGGCCACAGATACGCAGTATTTT.